This TCR beta chain was found in a study of vaccination effects on CD4 cells after COVID-19. Whole-study context: A few million PBMC were seeded per well and grown in the presence of about 9.5 IU/ml IL-2 and 8.5 to 10 ug/ml peptides. Points from the study as a whole: Clones induced by infection and by vaccine showed marked clonal contraction late after vaccination. Relatively few convalescent patients took part in the study, which had no early post-infection timepoints.

This clone was picked up one time. Its antigen is not identified. Clones were sequenced by immunoSEQ multiplex PCR, and TCRdb holds only the in-frame ones, with some missing. This sample has 45,000 to 60,000 clones; about 70% occur once, and the top ten carry approximately 12%. Upon completion of roughly ten days in culture, CD4+ T cells were isolated. Deletions cut 2 bases from V and 2 bases from J, with 9 bases between. CDR1 is ENHRY, CDR2 SYGVKD, per germline. The CDR3 covers 15 residues. This chain uses TRBV10-3 with TRBJ2-2, with TRBD1 as a possible D gene (5 bases). The clonotype comes from a human donor who had a prior SARS-CoV-2 infection. Source: CD4+ T cells from PBMCs cultured without peptide, taken before COVID-19 vaccination. The DNA for the CDR3 is TGTGCCATCAGTGAGCCGCAGGGCAACACCGGGGAGCTGTTTTTT. Its protein product is CAISEPQGNTGELFF.